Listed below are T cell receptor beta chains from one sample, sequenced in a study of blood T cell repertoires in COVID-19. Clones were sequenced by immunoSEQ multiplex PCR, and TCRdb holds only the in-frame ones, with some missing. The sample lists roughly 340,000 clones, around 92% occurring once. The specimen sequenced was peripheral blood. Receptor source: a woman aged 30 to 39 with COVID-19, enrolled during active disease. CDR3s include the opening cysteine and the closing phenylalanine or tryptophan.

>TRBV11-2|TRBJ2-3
CASSQPTSGPLETDTQYF
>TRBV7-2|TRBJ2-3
CASSLVGDTQYF
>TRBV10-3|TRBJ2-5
CAISGQYPETQYF
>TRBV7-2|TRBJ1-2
CASSLQSTGHYGYTF
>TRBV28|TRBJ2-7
CASSLSSLSYEQYF
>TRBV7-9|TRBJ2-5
CASSPRQQETQYF
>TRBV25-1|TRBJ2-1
CASSARGPTYNEQFF
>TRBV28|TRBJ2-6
CASSSVGQIGLGRGANVLTF
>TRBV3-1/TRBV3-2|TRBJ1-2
CASSPQGGRLYGYTF
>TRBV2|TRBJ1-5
CASKTGVIQPQHF
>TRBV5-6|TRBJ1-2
CASSFSQPYGYTF
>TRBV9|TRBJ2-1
CASSPGSYNEQFF
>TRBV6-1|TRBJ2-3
CASSDPRTSTFPDTQYF
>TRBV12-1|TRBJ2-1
CASSFSYLGGRVRHNEQFF
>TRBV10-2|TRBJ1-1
CASHPGFGEAFF
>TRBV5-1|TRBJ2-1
CASSLWLAGVNEQFF
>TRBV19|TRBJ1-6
CASSGGSSYNSPLHF
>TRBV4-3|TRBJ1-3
CASSQDFAGPSGNTIYF
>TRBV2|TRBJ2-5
CASSELAGEQETQYF
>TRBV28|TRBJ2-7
CASSLQGAHEQYF
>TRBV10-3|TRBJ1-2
CATADRQLNYGYTF
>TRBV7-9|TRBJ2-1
CASSPNKGAVNYNEQFF
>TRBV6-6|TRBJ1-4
CASSPTGPGGVLEEKLFF
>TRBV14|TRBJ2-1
CASSQFRGGYEQFF
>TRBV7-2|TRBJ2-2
CASSLQGYTGELFF
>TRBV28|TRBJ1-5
CASSFSDRGRGQPQHF
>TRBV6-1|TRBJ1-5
CASSDRGFSNQPQHF
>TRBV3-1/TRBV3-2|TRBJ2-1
CASSQDDGTFYNEQFF
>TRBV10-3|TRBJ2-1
CAISDWGVNEQFF